Sequencing of this T cell receptor (beta chain) was carried out in a study of blood T cells in healthy people across ages. This clonotype was seen more than once but under ten times. A J-beta primer mix and a sample-barcoded 5' primer were used in a second PCR of about 7 to 12 cycles. TCRdb processed the 5' RACE reads anew with MiXCR; each CDR3 protein has one entry. Counted here are approximately 760,000 distinct CDR3 sequences, 25% occurring once; the ten biggest clones make up more than 7.5%. Germline values: CDR1 MNHEY, CDR2 SVGEGT. The length of the CDR3 is 13 residues. V lost 7 bases to trimming and J lost 9 bases; unmatched junction nucleotides: 9. This sample was shared with a second study, whose subject was T cells of mothers and their children. That investigation notes: A few healthy Caucasian mothers, along with their six children, were the donors. In each mother, TCR beta CDR3 reads exceeded 10 million; in each child, they numbered around 3 million. Inherited differences only slightly affect thymic shaping of TCR recombination output.

The origin of this receptor is a boy younger than 18 in good health. V and J are TRBV6-2 or TRBV6-3 and TRBJ2-1; TRBD2 matches 7 bases. Sequenced: blood. The DNA for the CDR3 is TGTGCCAGCACCAACTCCGGGGGGTCTGAGCAGTTCTTC. This encodes CASTNSGGSEQFF.